A single sample is the source of the 3 T cell receptor beta chains below, sequenced in a study of T cell responses to AZD1222 COVID-19 vaccine. Clones were read by immunoSEQ multiplex PCR, and TCRdb kept only the in-frame ones, dropping some. The sample yields about 92,000 clones, approximately 87% seen once. The specimen was peripheral blood, collected on day 0 of AZD1222 vaccination. All receptors derive from an adult in good health.

The chain links TRBV7-8 to TRBJ1-5, with D hard to call. Trimming left V 5 bases short and J 5 bases short, with 10 bases between. The CDR3 runs to 13 residues. Per the germline V gene, CDR1 is SGHVS and CDR2 is FQNEAQ. DNA of the CDR3: TGTGCCAGCAGCAATGGTGGAGATCAGCCCCAGCATTTT. This sequence encodes CASSNGGDQPQHF.

Details on this clone: The junction and the germline gene differ at one end; a read error may be behind it. V gene TRBV3-1 (or the pseudogene TRBV3-2) combines with J gene TRBJ1-3; TRBD1 aligns across 8 bases. The CDR3 runs to 15 residues. Germline-derived CDR1 and CDR2 are LGHDT and YNNKEL (reference sequence). The CDR3 DNA reads as TGTGCCAGCAGTCAAGGCAGGGGGCTAAGAAACACCATATATTTT. This sequence encodes CASSQGRGLRNTIYF.

This sequence joins TRBV29-1 and TRBJ2-1; 13 nucleotides agree with TRBD2. J gave up 7 bases and V 7 bases, and 4 bases lay outside the gene matches. This CDR3 region has 13 residues. Germline V gene data show CDR1 as SQVTM and CDR2 as ANQGSEA. The CDR3 protein is CSGLAGGYNEQFF. The CDR3 nucleotides read TGCAGCGGACTAGCGGGAGGATATAATGAGCAGTTCTTC.